The table lists the clone carrying this TCR beta chain with many counts. Antigen specificity is unknown. The data originate from a study of Graves' ophthalmopathy and Graves' hyperthyroidism. The study's findings and limits: Most thyroid-expanded clonotypes exceeding 0.001 frequency were also found in blood. A model built from 13 signatures distinguished ophthalmopathy from stable hyperthyroidism with roughly 85% sensitivity and less than 83% specificity.

Scientists amplified the TCR beta CDR3 regions from RNA transcripts. The workflow started with a first-round RT-PCR run with HTBI primers and then moved on to a second-round multiplex PCR. MiXCR, applied by TCRdb to the multiplex PCR reads, yields one record per CDR3 protein. The table lists over 200,000 distinct CDR3 sequences, 29% of them singletons. None of the included patients had other autoimmune diseases, uncontrolled infections, pregnancy or lactation, as these led to exclusion. Establishment of the diagnosis relied upon clinical symptoms, serum thyroxine, TRAb, thyroid ultrasound and orbital computed tomography. The TCR comes from a man aged 50 to 60 with Graves' ophthalmopathy. The sample consisted of peripheral blood.

CDR3 region: CASSLDRTGGTGELFF. The CDR3 DNA reads as TGCGCCAGCAGCTTGGACCGGACAGGGGGAACCGGGGAGCTGTTTTTT. The chain joins TRBV5-1 to TRBJ2-2; 10 nucleotides agree with TRBD1. With 0 bases clipped from V and 5 bases from J, the junction kept 4 bases outside the gene matches. The CDR3 is 16 residues long. The germline CDR1 and CDR2 sequences are SGHRS and YFSETQ.